This T cell receptor (beta chain) was sequenced during a study of early T cells in non-severe SARS-CoV-2 infection. At least ten counts were recorded for this clonotype. Via MiXCR, TCRdb re-called the 5' RACE reads, giving one row per CDR3 protein. The table records approximately 30,000 distinct CDR3 sequences, around 7% of them present only once. Trimming took off 0 bases at V and 0 bases at J, with 7 bases between the two ends. This CDR3 spans 15 amino acids. V gene TRBV12-3 or TRBV12-4 combines with J gene TRBJ2-3; D could derive from TRBD1 or TRBD2 (6 bases each). The receptor's source is an adult who was a healthcare worker with PCR-confirmed SARS-CoV-2 infection or an uninfected control (not recorded which). The sample taken for sequencing was whole blood. The CDR3 is CASSLAGGSTDTQYF. As DNA, the CDR3 is TGTGCCAGCAGTTTAGCCGGGGGCAGCACAGATACGCAGTATTTT.